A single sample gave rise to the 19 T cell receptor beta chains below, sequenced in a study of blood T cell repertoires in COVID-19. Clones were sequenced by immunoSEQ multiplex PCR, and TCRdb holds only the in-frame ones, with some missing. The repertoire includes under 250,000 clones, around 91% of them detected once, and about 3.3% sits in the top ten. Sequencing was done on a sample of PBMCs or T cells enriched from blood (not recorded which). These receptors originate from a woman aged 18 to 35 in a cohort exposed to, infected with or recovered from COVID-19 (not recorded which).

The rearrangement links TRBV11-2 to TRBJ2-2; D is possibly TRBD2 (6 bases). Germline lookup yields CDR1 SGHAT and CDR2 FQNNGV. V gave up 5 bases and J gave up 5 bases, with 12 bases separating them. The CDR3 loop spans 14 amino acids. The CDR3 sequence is CASSPGVRTGELFF. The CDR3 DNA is TGTGCCAGCAGCCCGGGAGTTCGGACCGGGGAGCTGTTTTTT. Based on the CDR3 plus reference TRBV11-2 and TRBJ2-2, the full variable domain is EAGVAQSPRYKIIEKRQSVAFWCNPISGHATLYWYQQILGQGPKLLIQFQNNGVVDDSQLPKDRFSAERLKGVDSTLKIQPAKLEDSAVYLCASSPGVRTGELFFGEGSRLTVL.

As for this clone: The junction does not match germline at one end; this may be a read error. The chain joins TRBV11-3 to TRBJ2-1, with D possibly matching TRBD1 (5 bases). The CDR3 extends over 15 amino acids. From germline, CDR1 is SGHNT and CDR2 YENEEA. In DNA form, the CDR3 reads TGTGCCGGCAGCTCCCCTAGGGGCTCCTACAATGAGCAGTTCTTC. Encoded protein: CAGSSPRGSYNEQFF.

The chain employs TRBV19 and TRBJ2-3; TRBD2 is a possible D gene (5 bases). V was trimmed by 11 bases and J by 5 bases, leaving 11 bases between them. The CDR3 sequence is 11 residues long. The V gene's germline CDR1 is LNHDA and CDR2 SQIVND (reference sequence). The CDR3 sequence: CAPQAVDTQYF. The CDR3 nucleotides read TGTGCCCCCCAAGCGGTAGATACGCAGTATTTT.

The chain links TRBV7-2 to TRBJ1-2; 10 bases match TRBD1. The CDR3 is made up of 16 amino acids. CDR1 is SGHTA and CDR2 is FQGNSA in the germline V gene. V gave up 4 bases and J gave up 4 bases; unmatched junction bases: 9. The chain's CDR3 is CASSSRQGALSYGYTF. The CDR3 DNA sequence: TGTGCCAGCAGCTCTCGACAGGGGGCGCTTAGCTATGGCTACACCTTC.

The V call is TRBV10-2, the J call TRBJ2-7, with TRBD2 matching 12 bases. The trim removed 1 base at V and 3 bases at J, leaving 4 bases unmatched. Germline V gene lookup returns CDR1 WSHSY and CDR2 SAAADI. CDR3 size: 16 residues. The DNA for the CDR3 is TGCGCCAGCAGTGAGTACGGGACTAGCGGGTTCTACGAGCAGTACTTC. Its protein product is CASSEYGTSGFYEQYF.

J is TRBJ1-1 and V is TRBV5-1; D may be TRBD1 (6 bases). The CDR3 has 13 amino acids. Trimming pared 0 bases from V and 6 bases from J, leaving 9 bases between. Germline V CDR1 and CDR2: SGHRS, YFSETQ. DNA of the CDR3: TGCGCCAGCAGCTTGGACAGGGAAGCTGAAGCTTTCTTT. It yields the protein CASSLDREAEAFF. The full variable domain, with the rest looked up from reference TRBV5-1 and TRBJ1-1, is KAGVTQTPRYLIKTRGQQVTLSCSPISGHRSVSWYQQTPGQGLQFLFEYFSETQRNKGNFPGRFSGRQFSNSRSEMNVSTLELGDSALYLCASSLDREAEAFFGQGTRLTVV.

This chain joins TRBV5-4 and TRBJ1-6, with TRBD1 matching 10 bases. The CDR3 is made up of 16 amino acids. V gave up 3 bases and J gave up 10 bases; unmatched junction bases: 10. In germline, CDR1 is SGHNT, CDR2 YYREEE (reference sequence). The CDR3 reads CASSSNTGTGESPLHF. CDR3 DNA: TGTGCCAGCAGCTCCAACACCGGGACAGGGGAATCACCCCTCCACTTT.

The chain's CDR3 is CASSATVSSGNTIYF. CDR3 bases: TGTGCCAGCAGCGCCACAGTTAGCTCTGGAAACACCATATATTTT. The genes are TRBV9 and TRBJ1-3; no firm D call. Germline CDR1 reads SGDLS; CDR2 reads YYNGEE. Trimming cost V 3 bases and J 0 bases, with 10 bases left between them. The CDR3 runs to 15 residues.

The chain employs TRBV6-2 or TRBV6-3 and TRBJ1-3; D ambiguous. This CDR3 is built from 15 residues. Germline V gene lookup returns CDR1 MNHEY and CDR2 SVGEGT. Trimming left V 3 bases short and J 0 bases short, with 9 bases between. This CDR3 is CASSYREHSGNTIYF. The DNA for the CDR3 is TGTGCCAGCAGTTATCGGGAGCACTCTGGAAACACCATATATTTT.

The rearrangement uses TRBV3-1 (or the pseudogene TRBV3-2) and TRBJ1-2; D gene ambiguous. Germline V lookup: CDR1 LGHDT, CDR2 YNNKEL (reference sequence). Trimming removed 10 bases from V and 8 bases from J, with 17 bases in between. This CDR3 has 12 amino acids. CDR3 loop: CATSRQYFGYTF. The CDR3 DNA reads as TGTGCCACATCGAGGCAGTATTTCGGCTACACCTTC.

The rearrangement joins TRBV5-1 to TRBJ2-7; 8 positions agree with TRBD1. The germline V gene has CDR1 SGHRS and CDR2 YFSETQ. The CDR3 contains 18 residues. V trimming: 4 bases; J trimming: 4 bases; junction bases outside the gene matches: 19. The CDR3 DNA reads TGCGCCAGCAGCGCACACCTAGGGACAGGTCCCGCCGGGTACGAGCAGTACTTC. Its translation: CASSAHLGTGPAGYEQYF.

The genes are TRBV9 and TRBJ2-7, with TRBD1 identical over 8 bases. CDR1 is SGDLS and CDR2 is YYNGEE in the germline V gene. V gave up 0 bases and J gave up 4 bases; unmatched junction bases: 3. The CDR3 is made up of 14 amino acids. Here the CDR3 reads CASSVVDRAYEQYF. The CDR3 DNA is TGTGCCAGCAGCGTAGTGGACAGGGCTTACGAGCAGTACTTC.

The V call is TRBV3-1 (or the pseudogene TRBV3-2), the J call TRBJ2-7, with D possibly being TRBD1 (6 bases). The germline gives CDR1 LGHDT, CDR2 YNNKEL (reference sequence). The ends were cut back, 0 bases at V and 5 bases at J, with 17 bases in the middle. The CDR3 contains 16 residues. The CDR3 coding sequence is TGTGCCAGCAGCCAAGATTTACCAGGGGAAGGACACGAGCAGTACTTC. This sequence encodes CASSQDLPGEGHEQYF.

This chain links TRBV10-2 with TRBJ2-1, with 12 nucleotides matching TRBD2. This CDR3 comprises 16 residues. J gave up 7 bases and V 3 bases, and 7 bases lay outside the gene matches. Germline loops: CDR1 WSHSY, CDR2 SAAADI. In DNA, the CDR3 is TGCGCCAGCAGTGATTCTCCTAGCGGGGGGGCAAATGAGCAGTTCTTC. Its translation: CASSDSPSGGANEQFF.

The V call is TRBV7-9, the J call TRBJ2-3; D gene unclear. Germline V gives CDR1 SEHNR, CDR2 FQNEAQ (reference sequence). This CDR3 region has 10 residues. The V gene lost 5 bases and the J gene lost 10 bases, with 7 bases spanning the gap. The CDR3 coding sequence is TGTGCCAGCAGCCTCCAGGCGCAGTATTTT. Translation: CASSLQAQYF.

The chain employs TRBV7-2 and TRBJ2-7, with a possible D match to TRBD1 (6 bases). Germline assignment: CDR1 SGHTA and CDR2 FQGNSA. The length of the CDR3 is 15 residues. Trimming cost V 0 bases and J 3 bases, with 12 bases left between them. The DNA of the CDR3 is TGTGCCAGCAGCTTAGCCCTTGGACAGTACTACGAGCAGTACTTC. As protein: CASSLALGQYYEQYF.

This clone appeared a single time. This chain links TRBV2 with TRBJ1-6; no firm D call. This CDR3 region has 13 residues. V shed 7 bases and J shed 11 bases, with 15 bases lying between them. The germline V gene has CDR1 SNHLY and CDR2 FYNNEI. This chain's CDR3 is CASMSTEEAPLHF. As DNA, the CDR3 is TGTGCCAGCATGTCTACGGAAGAGGCACCCCTCCACTTT.

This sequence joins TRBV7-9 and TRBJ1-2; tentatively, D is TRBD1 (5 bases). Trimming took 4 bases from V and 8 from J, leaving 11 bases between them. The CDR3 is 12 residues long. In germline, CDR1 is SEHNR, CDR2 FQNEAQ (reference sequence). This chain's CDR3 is CASSSDMNGYTF. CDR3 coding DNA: TGTGCCAGCAGCTCGGACATGAACGGCTACACCTTC.

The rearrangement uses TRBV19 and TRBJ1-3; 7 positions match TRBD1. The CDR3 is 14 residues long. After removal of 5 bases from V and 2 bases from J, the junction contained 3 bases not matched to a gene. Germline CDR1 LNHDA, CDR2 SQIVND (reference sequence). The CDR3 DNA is TGTGCCAGTAGTGGGGACAGAACTGGAAACACCATATATTTT. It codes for CASSGDRTGNTIYF.